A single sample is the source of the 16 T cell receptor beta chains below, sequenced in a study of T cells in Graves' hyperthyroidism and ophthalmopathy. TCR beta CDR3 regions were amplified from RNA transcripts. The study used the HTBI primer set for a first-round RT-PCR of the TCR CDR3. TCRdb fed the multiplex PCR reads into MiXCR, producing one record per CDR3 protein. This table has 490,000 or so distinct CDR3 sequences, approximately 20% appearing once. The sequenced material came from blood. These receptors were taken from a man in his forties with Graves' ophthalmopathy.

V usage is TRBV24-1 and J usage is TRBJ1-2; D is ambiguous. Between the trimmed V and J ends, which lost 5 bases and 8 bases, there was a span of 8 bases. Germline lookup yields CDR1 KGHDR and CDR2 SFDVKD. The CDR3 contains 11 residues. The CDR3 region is CATSGGSGYTF. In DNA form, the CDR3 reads TGTGCCACCAGTGGAGGGAGCGGCTACACCTTC.

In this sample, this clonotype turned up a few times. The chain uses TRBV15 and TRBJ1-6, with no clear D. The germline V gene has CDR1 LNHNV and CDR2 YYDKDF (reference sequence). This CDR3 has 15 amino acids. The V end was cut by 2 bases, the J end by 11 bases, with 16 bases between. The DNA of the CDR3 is TGTGCCACCAGCAGACATTCAGGTCTGTCGGCACCCCTCCACTTT. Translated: CATSRHSGLSAPLHF.

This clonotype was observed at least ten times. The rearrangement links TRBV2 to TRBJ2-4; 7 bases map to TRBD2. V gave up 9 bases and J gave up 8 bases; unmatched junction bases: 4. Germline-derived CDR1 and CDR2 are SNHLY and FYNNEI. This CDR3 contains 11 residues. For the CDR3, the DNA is TGTGCCAGTAAGGGAGGGGACATTCAGTACTTC. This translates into CASKGGDIQYF.

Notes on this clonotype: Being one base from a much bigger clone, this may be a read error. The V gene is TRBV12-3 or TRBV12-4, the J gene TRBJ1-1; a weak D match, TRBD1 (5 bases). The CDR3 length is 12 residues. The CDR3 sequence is CASTLGETEASF. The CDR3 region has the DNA TGTGCCAGCACTTTAGGGGAAACTGAAGCTTCCTTT.

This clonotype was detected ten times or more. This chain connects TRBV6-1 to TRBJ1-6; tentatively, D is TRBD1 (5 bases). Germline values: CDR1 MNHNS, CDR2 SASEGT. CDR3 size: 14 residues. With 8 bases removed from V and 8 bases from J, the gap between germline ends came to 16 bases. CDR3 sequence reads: CASAPRAVDSPLHF. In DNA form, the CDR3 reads TGTGCCAGCGCCCCCAGGGCGGTTGATTCACCCCTCCACTTT.

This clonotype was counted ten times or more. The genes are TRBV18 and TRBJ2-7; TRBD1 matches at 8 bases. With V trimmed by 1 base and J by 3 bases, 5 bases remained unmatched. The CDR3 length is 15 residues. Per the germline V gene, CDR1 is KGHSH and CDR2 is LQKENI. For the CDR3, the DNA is TGTGCCAGCTCACCACTAAGGGACAGGAGCTACGAGCAGTACTTC. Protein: CASSPLRDRSYEQYF.

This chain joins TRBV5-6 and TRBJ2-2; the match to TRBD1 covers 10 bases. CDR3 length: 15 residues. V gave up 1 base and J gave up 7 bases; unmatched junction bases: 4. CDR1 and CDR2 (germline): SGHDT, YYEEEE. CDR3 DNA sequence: TGTGCCAGCAGCTTGTTGGGACAGGGGAGCGGGGAGCTGTTTTTT. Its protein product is CASSLLGQGSGELFF.

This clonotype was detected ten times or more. This CDR3 is CASSFHRASYEQYF. The CDR3 DNA reads TGTGCCAGCAGCTTCCACAGGGCCTCCTACGAGCAGTACTTC. V and J are TRBV11-2 and TRBJ2-7; tentative D call: TRBD1 (6 bases). Trimming removed 3 bases from V and 0 bases from J, with 9 bases in between. The CDR3 length is 14 residues. Germline CDR1 reads SGHAT; CDR2 reads FQNNGV.

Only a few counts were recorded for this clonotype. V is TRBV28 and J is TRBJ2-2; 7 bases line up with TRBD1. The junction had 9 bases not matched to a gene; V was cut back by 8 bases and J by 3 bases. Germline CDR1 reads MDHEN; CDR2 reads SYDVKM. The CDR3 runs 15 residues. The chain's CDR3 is CASCPPQGDTGELFF. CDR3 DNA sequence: TGTGCCAGCTGCCCCCCTCAGGGGGACACCGGGGAGCTGTTTTTT.

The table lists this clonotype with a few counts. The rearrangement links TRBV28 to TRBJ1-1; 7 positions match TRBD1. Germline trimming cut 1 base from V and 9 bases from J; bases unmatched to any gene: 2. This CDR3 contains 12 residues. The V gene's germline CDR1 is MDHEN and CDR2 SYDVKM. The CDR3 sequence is CASSLSGGKAFF. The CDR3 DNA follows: TGTGCCAGCAGTTTATCAGGGGGGAAAGCTTTCTTT.

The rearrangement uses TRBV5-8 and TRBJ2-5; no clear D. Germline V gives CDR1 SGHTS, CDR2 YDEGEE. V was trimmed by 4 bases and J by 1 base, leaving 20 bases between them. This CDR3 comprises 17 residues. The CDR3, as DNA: TGTGCCAGCAGCCCATGGGGAAGGGAAGCTTCCCAAGAGACCCAGTACTTC. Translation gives CASSPWGREASQETQYF.

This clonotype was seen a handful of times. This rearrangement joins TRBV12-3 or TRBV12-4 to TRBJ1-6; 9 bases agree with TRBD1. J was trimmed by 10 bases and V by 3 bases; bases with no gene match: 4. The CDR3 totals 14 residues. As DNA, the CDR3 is TGTGCCAGCAGTTTGGGACAGGGAGTCTCACCCCTCCACTTT. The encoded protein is CASSLGQGVSPLHF.

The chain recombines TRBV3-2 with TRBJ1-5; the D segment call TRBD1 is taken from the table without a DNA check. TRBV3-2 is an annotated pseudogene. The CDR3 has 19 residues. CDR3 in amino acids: CASSHEPGKGTGSNQPQHF. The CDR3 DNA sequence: TGTGCCAGCAGCCACGAACCGGGAAAAGGGACGGGTAGCAATCAGCCCCAGCATTTT.

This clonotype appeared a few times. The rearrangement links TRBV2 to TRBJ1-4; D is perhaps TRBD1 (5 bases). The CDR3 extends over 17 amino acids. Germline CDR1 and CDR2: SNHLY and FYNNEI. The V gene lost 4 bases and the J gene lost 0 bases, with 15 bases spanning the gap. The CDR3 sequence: CASSGPTRVTTNEKLFF. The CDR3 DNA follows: TGTGCCAGCAGTGGGCCGACCAGGGTAACAACTAATGAAAAACTGTTTTTT. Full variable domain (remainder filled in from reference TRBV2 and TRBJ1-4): EPEVTQTPSHQVTQMGQEVILRCVPISNHLYFYWYRQILGQKVEFLVSFYNNEISEKSEIFDDQFSVERPDGSNFTLKIRSTKLEDSAMYFCASSGPTRVTTNEKLFFGSGTQLSVL.

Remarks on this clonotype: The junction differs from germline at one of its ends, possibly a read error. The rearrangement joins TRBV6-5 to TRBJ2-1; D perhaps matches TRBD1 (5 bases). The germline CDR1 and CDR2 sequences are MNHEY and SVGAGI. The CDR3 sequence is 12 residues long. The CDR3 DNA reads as TGTGCCGGCAGTTTCTCAGGGAATGAGCAGTTCTTC. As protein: CAGSFSGNEQFF.

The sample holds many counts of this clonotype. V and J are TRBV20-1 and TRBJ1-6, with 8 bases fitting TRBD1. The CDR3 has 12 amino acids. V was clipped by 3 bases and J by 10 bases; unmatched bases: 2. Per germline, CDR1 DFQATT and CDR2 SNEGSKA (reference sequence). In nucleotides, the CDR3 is TGCAGTGCTAGGCAGGGGGCCTCACCCCTCCACTTT. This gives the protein CSARQGASPLHF.